The 27 T cell receptor beta chains below all came from one sample that was sequenced in a study of blood T cell repertoires in COVID-19. Clones were read by immunoSEQ multiplex PCR, and TCRdb kept only the in-frame ones, dropping some. The sample includes fewer than 50,000 clones, 70% to 85% seen only once; the top ten take 30% to 35%. Sample: peripheral blood. The receptors come from a woman older than 75 with acute or convalescent COVID-19.

This chain uses TRBV5-5 with TRBJ2-7, with 10 bases fitting TRBD1. The CDR3 runs to 14 residues. Germline CDR1 is SGHKS and CDR2 is YYEKEE (reference sequence). After removal of 3 bases from V and 2 bases from J, the junction contained 2 bases not matched to a gene. This chain's CDR3 is CASSWTGGAYEQYF. Here the CDR3 DNA reads TGTGCCAGCAGCTGGACAGGGGGTGCCTACGAGCAGTACTTC.

The V gene is TRBV20-1, the J gene TRBJ2-1; maybe TRBD1 (5 bases). The germline V gene has CDR1 DFQATT and CDR2 SNEGSKA (reference sequence). V was cut by 3 bases and J by 4 bases, with 25 bases left in between. This CDR3 is 18 amino acids long. This CDR3 reads CSASAPGGQGGSYNEQFF. The DNA of the CDR3 is TGCAGTGCTAGTGCCCCCGGTGGGCAGGGCGGCTCTTACAATGAGCAGTTCTTC.

The chain uses TRBV5-1 and TRBJ2-1, with D perhaps matching TRBD2 (6 bases). This CDR3 is 12 amino acids long. CDR1 SGHRS and CDR2 YFSETQ come from the germline V gene. Trimming stripped 7 bases from V and 10 bases from J, with 15 bases between. The CDR3 DNA reads as TGCGCCAGCCGCCGGGACTCGCAAGAGCAGTTCTTC. The encoded protein is CASRRDSQEQFF.

The chain employs TRBV10-1 and TRBJ2-1, with TRBD2 matching over 10 bases. Trimming removed 10 bases from V and 7 bases from J; junction bases left unmatched: 10. CDR3 length: 14 residues. In germline, CDR1 is WNHNN, CDR2 SYGVQD (reference sequence). The CDR3 reads CATSPGLANNEQFF. CDR3 nucleotide sequence: TGCGCCACCTCACCGGGACTAGCGAATAATGAGCAGTTCTTC.

The rearrangement joins TRBV30 to TRBJ2-2; D uncertain. CDR1 and CDR2 from the germline V gene are GTSNPN and SVGIG (reference sequence). This CDR3 has 14 residues. Trimming removed 5 bases at V and 4 bases at J, with 14 bases between. The CDR3 region has the DNA TGTGCCTGGGGCAAGTGGTCGGTCACCGGGGAGCTGTTTTTT. This translates into CAWGKWSVTGELFF.

This clone was seen only a few times. The chain has TRBV19 and TRBJ1-5, with 9 nucleotides matching TRBD1. Germline V gene sequence: CDR1 LNHDA, CDR2 SQIVND (reference sequence). V shed 8 bases, J shed 6 bases, and the junction held 5 bases outside the gene matches. The CDR3 spans 13 residues. The CDR3: CASATGGIQPQHF. DNA for the CDR3: TGTGCCAGTGCCACAGGGGGCATTCAGCCCCAGCATTTT.

This chain connects TRBV27 to TRBJ2-3, with 8 bases aligning to TRBD1. The CDR3 is 15 amino acids. With 5 bases clipped from V and 3 bases from J, the junction kept 7 bases outside the gene matches. Germline V gene sequence: CDR1 MNHEY, CDR2 SMNVEV (reference sequence). This CDR3 reads CASSLGQGITDTQYF. CDR3 nucleotide sequence: TGTGCCAGCAGTCTCGGACAGGGTATAACAGATACGCAGTATTTT.

V usage is TRBV6-1 and J usage is TRBJ2-7, with 12 bases aligning to TRBD2. J was trimmed by 5 bases and V by 2 bases; bases with no gene match: 16. Germline assignment: CDR1 MNHNS and CDR2 SASEGT. The CDR3 covers 19 residues. Here the CDR3 reads CASSETGGLAGLLRDEQYF. CDR3 sequence (DNA): TGTGCCAGCAGTGAAACGGGCGGACTAGCGGGACTACTGAGAGACGAGCAGTACTTC.

J is TRBJ2-1 and V is TRBV2; D is possibly TRBD1 (5 bases). This CDR3 is 14 amino acids long. Germline CDR1 and CDR2: SNHLY and FYNNEI. V was trimmed by 8 bases and J by 4 bases, leaving 15 bases between them. CDR3 sequence reads: CASGLAGQYNEQFF. CDR3 bases: TGTGCCAGCGGCTTGGCAGGGCAATACAATGAGCAGTTCTTC.

The CDR3 nucleotides read TGTGCCAGCAGCTTAGGGGGGGCCGTCAATGAGCAGTTCTTC. This encodes CASSLGGAVNEQFF. The rearrangement links TRBV5-4 to TRBJ2-1; perhaps TRBD2 as D (7 bases). Trimming removed 2 bases at V and 6 bases at J, with 12 bases between. This CDR3 has 14 amino acids. CDR1 is SGHNT and CDR2 is YYREEE in the germline V gene (reference sequence).

This clone was detected only once. The chain is built from TRBV27 and TRBJ1-6; 7 bases fit TRBD1. CDR1 and CDR2 from the germline V gene are MNHEY and SMNVEV (reference sequence). V was pared by 4 bases and J by 7 bases, with 13 bases of the junction left unmatched. This CDR3 has 17 residues. CDR3 sequence (DNA): TGTGCCAGCAGTTCGCGGACAGGCGCAAACTCCAATTCACCCCTCCACTTT. As protein: CASSSRTGANSNSPLHF.

The rearrangement uses TRBV6-4 and TRBJ2-1, with TRBD2 matching 12 bases. With V trimmed by 4 bases and J by 6 bases, 4 bases remained unmatched. This CDR3 region has 15 residues. The germline gives CDR1 MRHNA, CDR2 SNTAGT. DNA of the CDR3: TGTGCCAGCAGTGTACTAGCGGGAGGAGCCAATGAGCAGTTCTTC. It yields the protein CASSVLAGGANEQFF.

Worth noting for this clone: At one end, the junction sequence differs from germline, possibly due to a read error. The chain employs TRBV15 and TRBJ1-6; 10 positions agree with TRBD1. The V gene's germline CDR1 is LNHNV and CDR2 YYDKDF (reference sequence). The CDR3 sequence is 16 residues long. The CDR3 nucleotides read TGTGCCACCACCAGACCGGGACAGGGGTTGAATTCACCCCTCCACTTT. This codes for CATTRPGQGLNSPLHF.

V usage is TRBV15 and J usage is TRBJ1-5; 7 bases agree with TRBD1. Germline assignment: CDR1 LNHNV and CDR2 YYDKDF (reference sequence). Trimming at V came to 8 bases and at J to 3 bases, leaving 7 bases not matched to a gene. CDR3 size: 14 residues. CDR3 sequence (DNA): TGTGCCACCTCCAGGGGGATCGACAATCAGCCCCAGCATTTT. Translated, it gives CATSRGIDNQPQHF.

The chain uses TRBV19 and TRBJ2-7, with 8 bases fitting TRBD1. With 3 bases clipped from V and 0 bases from J, the junction kept 4 bases outside the gene matches. CDR1 and CDR2 from the germline V gene are LNHDA and SQIVND (reference sequence). This CDR3 region has 15 residues. The CDR3 DNA is TGTGCCAGTAGTATGAAGGGACAGGCCTCCTACGAGCAGTACTTC. Amino acids: CASSMKGQASYEQYF.

This clone has a single count. The CDR3 DNA reads TGTGCCAGCAGTTTATTGGCCGGGTCCGAGCAGTATTTT. It yields the protein CASSLLAGSEQYF. The chain couples TRBV27 to TRBJ2-3; D is unresolved. The V and J ends lost 1 base and 11 bases respectively, with 13 bases between them. The germline gives CDR1 MNHEY, CDR2 SMNVEV (reference sequence). This CDR3 contains 13 residues.

The chain combines TRBV5-4 with TRBJ2-2, with TRBD2 identical over 7 bases. V lost 4 bases and J lost 4; bases outside the gene matches: 10. The CDR3 is 16 amino acids. Germline CDR1 and CDR2: SGHNT and YYREEE (reference sequence). The CDR3 nucleotides read TGTGCCAGCAGCCCGAAGGGAGCGGGATCCACCGGGGAGCTGTTTTTT. This codes for CASSPKGAGSTGELFF.

The table lists this clone with a few counts. This chain connects TRBV5-6 to TRBJ2-3; 11 bases line up with TRBD2. The CDR3 runs 17 residues. Germline CDR1 is SGHDT and CDR2 is YYEEEE. V dropped 5 bases and J dropped 2; count of bases not matched to a gene: 10. CDR3 bases: TGTGCCAGCAGACTATTACGGACTAGCGGGTTCACAGATACGCAGTATTTT. Protein: CASRLLRTSGFTDTQYF.

This clone was counted only a few times. This chain links TRBV5-5 with TRBJ1-3; no firm D call. The CDR3 totals 15 residues. V was trimmed by 4 bases and J by 1 base, leaving 12 bases between them. Germline CDR1 and CDR2: SGHKS and YYEKEE (reference sequence). The CDR3 here is CASSPIADSGNTIYF. In DNA form, the CDR3 reads TGTGCCAGCAGCCCCATCGCAGATTCTGGAAACACCATATATTTT.

V and J are TRBV5-1 and TRBJ2-1; TRBD1 matches at 10 bases. Germline values: CDR1 SGHRS, CDR2 YFSETQ. The CDR3 is 15 amino acids. Trimming cost V 5 bases and J 3 bases; bases outside gene matches: 5. CDR3 DNA: TGCGCCAGCAGGCCGGGGGACAGGGGCTACAATGAGCAGTTCTTC. This gives the protein CASRPGDRGYNEQFF.

This clone was seen a handful of times. The genes are TRBV19 and TRBJ2-7, with TRBD2 identical over 12 bases. The CDR3 sequence is 15 residues long. The V segment lost 1 base and the J segment 4 bases; nucleotides outside the gene matches: 2. Germline CDR1 is LNHDA and CDR2 is SQIVND (reference sequence). In nucleotides, the CDR3 is TGTGCCAGTAGTATAGCACTAGCGGGAGGTTACGAGCAGTACTTC. Its protein product is CASSIALAGGYEQYF. The full variable domain, with the rest looked up from reference TRBV19 and TRBJ2-7, is DGGITQSPKYLFRKEGQNVTLSCEQNLNHDAMYWYRQDPGQGLRLIYYSQIVNDFQKGDIAEGYSVSREKKESFPLTVTSAQKNPTAFYLCASSIALAGGYEQYFGPGTRLTVT.

The rearrangement joins TRBV3-1 (or the pseudogene TRBV3-2) to TRBJ2-2; TRBD2 aligns across 14 bases. The germline CDR1 and CDR2 sequences are LGHDT and YNNKEL (reference sequence). There are 16 residues in the CDR3. Trimming took 5 bases from V and 6 from J; bases not matched to a gene: 5. CDR3 in DNA: TGTGCCAGCAGCTTCGGACTAGCGGGAGGACCCGGGGAGCTGTTTTTT. Translation: CASSFGLAGGPGELFF.

V usage is TRBV9 and J usage is TRBJ2-7; D call uncertain. The germline CDR1 and CDR2 sequences are SGDLS and YYNGEE. The CDR3 is 13 residues long. Trimming removed 0 bases from V and 4 bases from J, with 8 bases in between. CDR3 in DNA: TGTGCCAGCAGCGTAGGTGAGGATTACGAGCAGTACTTC. It specifies CASSVGEDYEQYF. Variable domain in full (rest from reference TRBV9 and TRBJ2-7): DSGVTQTPKHLITATGQRVTLRCSPRSGDLSVYWYQQSLDQGLQFLIQYYNGEERAKGNILERFSAQQFPDLHSELNLSSLELGDSALYFCASSVGEDYEQYFGPGTRLTVT.

The J gene is TRBJ2-1, the V gene TRBV30; 11 positions match TRBD1. With V trimmed by 3 bases and J by 8 bases, 12 bases remained unmatched. The CDR3 spans 16 residues. Germline loops: CDR1 GTSNPN, CDR2 SVGIG (reference sequence). The CDR3 loop reads CAWSGGRGTGGYEQFF. Written as DNA, the CDR3 is TGTGCCTGGAGCGGGGGCCGAGGGACAGGGGGGTATGAGCAGTTCTTC.

This chain uses TRBV30 with TRBJ2-2, with TRBD1 matching 7 bases. Looked up from germline, CDR1 is GTSNPN and CDR2 is SVGIG (reference sequence). CDR3 size: 14 residues. V lost 3 bases and J lost 3; bases outside the gene matches: 4. The CDR3 reads CAWRQGSDTGELFF. CDR3 DNA: TGTGCCTGGAGACAGGGGTCGGACACCGGGGAGCTGTTTTTT.

A few counts support this clone. This sequence joins TRBV2 and TRBJ1-4, with D perhaps matching TRBD1 (6 bases). The ends were cut back, 3 bases at V and 7 bases at J, with 12 bases in the middle. The CDR3 length is 14 residues. Germline CDR1 is SNHLY and CDR2 is FYNNEI. CDR3 DNA sequence: TGTGCCAGCAGTGAGGGCAGGGGTCTTGAAAAACTGTTTTTT. As protein: CASSEGRGLEKLFF.

The chain carries TRBV9 and TRBJ2-5, with D unclear. Germline CDR1 is SGDLS and CDR2 is YYNGEE. CDR3 length: 14 amino acids. Between the trimmed V and J ends, which lost 4 bases and 3 bases, there was a span of 13 bases. Written as DNA, the CDR3 is TGTGCCAGCAGCATAACCCACAAAGAAGAGACCCAGTACTTC. It encodes CASSITHKEETQYF. Supplemented by reference TRBV9 and TRBJ2-5, the full variable domain reads DSGVTQTPKHLITATGQRVTLRCSPRSGDLSVYWYQQSLDQGLQFLIQYYNGEERAKGNILERFSAQQFPDLHSELNLSSLELGDSALYFCASSITHKEETQYFGPGTRLLVL.